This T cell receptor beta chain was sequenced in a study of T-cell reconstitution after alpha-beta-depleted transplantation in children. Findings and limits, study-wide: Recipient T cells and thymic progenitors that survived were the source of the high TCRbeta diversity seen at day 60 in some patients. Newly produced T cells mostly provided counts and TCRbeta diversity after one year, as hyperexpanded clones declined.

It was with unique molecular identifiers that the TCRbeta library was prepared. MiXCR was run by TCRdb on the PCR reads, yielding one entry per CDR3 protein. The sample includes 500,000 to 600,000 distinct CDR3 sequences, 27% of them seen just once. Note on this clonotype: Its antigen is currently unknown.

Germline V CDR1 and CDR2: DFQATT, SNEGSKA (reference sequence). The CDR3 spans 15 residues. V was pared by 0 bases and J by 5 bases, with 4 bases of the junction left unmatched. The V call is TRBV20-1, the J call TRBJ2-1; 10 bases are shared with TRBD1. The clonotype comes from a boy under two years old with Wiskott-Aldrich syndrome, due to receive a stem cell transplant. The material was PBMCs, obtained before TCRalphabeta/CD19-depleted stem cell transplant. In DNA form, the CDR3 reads TGCAGTGCTAGAGATTGGACAGGGGGTCACAATGAGCAGTTCTTC. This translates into CSARDWTGGHNEQFF.